Below are 27 T cell receptor beta chains sequenced from a single sample in a study of graft-versus-host responses after intestinal transplantation. The assay was immunoSEQ multiplex PCR, and TCRdb's table has in-frame clones only and misses some. The sample holds about 19,000 clones, around 72% seen once. The starting material, graft tissue, was processed to release intraepithelial and lamina propria lymphocytes. The starting material was ileum tissue, obtained around 20 days after intestinal transplant. The receptor set was obtained from a human patient who received an intestinal transplant, so some T cells may come from the graft donor.

V usage is TRBV2 and J usage is TRBJ1-5; 8 bases match TRBD1. The CDR3 consists of 16 residues. Germline CDR1 and CDR2: SNHLY and FYNNEI. Losses at the gene ends were 6 bases for V and 1 base for J; bases not matched to a gene: 8. CDR3 loop: CASRITGGWSNQPQHF. CDR3 coding DNA: TGTGCCAGCAGGATTACAGGGGGTTGGAGCAATCAGCCCCAGCATTTT.

Here the CDR3 DNA reads TGCGCCAGCAGCCAGGTAAAATACAGGGATCACACAGATACGCAGTATTTT. It translates to CASSQVKYRDHTDTQYF. V and J are TRBV4-1 and TRBJ2-3, with D possibly TRBD1 on 6 matching bases. The CDR3 sequence is 17 residues long. The V end was cut by 3 bases, the J end by 2 bases, with 18 bases between. Germline V gives CDR1 MGHRA, CDR2 YSYEKL.

The rearrangement uses TRBV4-1 and TRBJ2-1, with 14 nucleotides matching TRBD2. Germline V CDR1 and CDR2: MGHRA, YSYEKL. Trimming took 2 bases from V and 15 from J; bases not matched to a gene: 6. This CDR3 has 14 residues. CDR3 residues: CASSQNGLAGGRFF. The CDR3 region has the DNA TGCGCCAGCAGCCAAAATGGACTAGCGGGAGGAAGGTTCTTC.

The chain joins TRBV25-1 to TRBJ2-5; 7 bases fit TRBD1. V shed 6 bases, J shed 1 base, and the junction held 8 bases outside the gene matches. The length of the CDR3 is 15 residues. Germline V gene sequence: CDR1 MGHDK, CDR2 SYGVNS. The CDR3, as DNA: TGTGCCAGCAGGACAGGGAAAGGGGCCCAAGAGACCCAGTACTTC. Residues: CASRTGKGAQETQYF.

The rearrangement links TRBV15 to TRBJ1-5, with 7 bases identical to TRBD1. Germline V gene sequence: CDR1 LNHNV, CDR2 YYDKDF (reference sequence). This CDR3 is 16 amino acids long. V shed 4 bases and J 3 bases; nucleotides not matched to a gene: 9. In DNA, the CDR3 is TGTGCCACCAGCAATATCCTGGGACAGAACAATCAGCCCCAGCATTTT. This sequence encodes CATSNILGQNNQPQHF.

The chain employs TRBV4-1 and TRBJ1-1; 11 nucleotides align to TRBD1. The V gene's germline CDR1 is MGHRA and CDR2 YSYEKL. Germline trimming cut 1 base from V and 3 bases from J; bases unmatched to any gene: 1. The CDR3 has 15 amino acids. The chain's CDR3 is CASSQGGQGDTEAFF. The CDR3 bases are TGCGCCAGCAGCCAAGGGGGACAGGGGGACACTGAAGCTTTCTTT.

The genes are TRBV4-2 and TRBJ2-3, with no clear D. Germline V gene lookup returns CDR1 LGHNA and CDR2 YNFKEQ. V lost 6 bases and J lost 2, with 9 bases in between. This CDR3 comprises 13 residues. CDR3 nucleotides: TGTGCCAGCAGACACCAGAACACAGATACGCAGTATTTT. Amino acids: CASRHQNTDTQYF.

This clone has just a few counts. The chain links TRBV19 to TRBJ2-7; 8 nucleotides match TRBD1. The CDR3 has 13 residues. From germline, CDR1 is LNHDA and CDR2 SQIVND (reference sequence). Losses at the gene ends were 5 bases for V and 3 bases for J; bases not matched to a gene: 3. CDR3 coding DNA: TGTGCCAGTAGTGCTGGACAGGGCTACGAGCAGTACTTC. It codes for CASSAGQGYEQYF.

The sample holds a few counts of this clone. As DNA, the CDR3 is TGTGCCATCAGTGACCTGGGGGGGGATGAAAAACTGTTTTTT. As protein: CAISDLGGDEKLFF. The chain carries TRBV10-3 and TRBJ1-4; weak D call: TRBD1 (5 bases). Germline CDR1 reads ENHRY; CDR2 reads SYGVKD. The CDR3 has 14 amino acids. Trimming left V 3 bases short and J 6 bases short, with 11 bases between.

The V and J genes are TRBV4-2 and TRBJ1-6; the D gene is possibly TRBD1 (6 bases). CDR3 length: 14 amino acids. Deletions cut 1 base from V and 11 bases from J, with 12 bases between. CDR1 is LGHNA and CDR2 is YNFKEQ in the germline V gene. The CDR3: CASSQARGGTPLHF. In nucleotides, the CDR3 is TGTGCCAGCAGCCAAGCTCGGGGGGGCACACCCCTCCACTTT.

This clone was counted a single time. This rearrangement joins TRBV9 to TRBJ2-7; D is ambiguous. The CDR3 contains 12 residues. Trimming stripped 0 bases from V and 4 bases from J, with 5 bases between. The germline V gene has CDR1 SGDLS and CDR2 YYNGEE. CDR3 in DNA: TGTGCCAGCAGCGTAGACGGTTACGAGCAGTACTTC. Protein sequence: CASSVDGYEQYF.

This chain connects TRBV19 to TRBJ1-1; D not resolved. The CDR3 is made up of 13 amino acids. V was clipped by 7 bases and J by 0 bases, with 9 bases between them. Germline values: CDR1 LNHDA, CDR2 SQIVND (reference sequence). The CDR3 is CASMGNMNTEAFF. CDR3 sequence (DNA): TGTGCCAGTATGGGCAACATGAACACTGAAGCTTTCTTT.

The chain has TRBV5-6 and TRBJ2-7; the D gene is possibly TRBD2 (5 bases). This CDR3 is 14 amino acids long. The V end lost 0 bases, the J end lost 7 bases, and 14 bases lay between the germline ends. Germline values: CDR1 SGHDT, CDR2 YYEEEE. CDR3 sequence: CASSLGLNLGEQYF. CDR3 DNA sequence: TGTGCCAGCAGCTTGGGACTAAACCTGGGTGAGCAGTACTTC.

CDR3 bases: TGTGCCAGCAAACCGGGACAGGGGACTTCTAACTATGGCTACACCTTC. It yields the protein CASKPGQGTSNYGYTF. The V and J genes are TRBV4-2 and TRBJ1-2; 10 nucleotides line up with TRBD1. Germline CDR1 and CDR2: LGHNA and YNFKEQ. The junction had 8 bases not matched to a gene; V was cut back by 7 bases and J by 0 bases. CDR3 length: 16 residues.

The V call is TRBV13, the J call TRBJ1-2; weak D call: TRBD1 (5 bases). Germline values: CDR1 PRHDT, CDR2 FYEKMQ (reference sequence). Trimming removed 2 bases from V and 3 bases from J, with 10 bases in between. This CDR3 is 14 amino acids long. This chain's CDR3 is CASSLNGGDYGYTF. In DNA form, the CDR3 reads TGTGCCAGCAGCTTAAATGGGGGGGACTATGGCTACACCTTC. The full variable domain, rest sourced from reference TRBV13 and TRBJ1-2, is AAGVIQSPRHLIKEKRETATLKCYPIPRHDTVYWYQQGPGQDPQFLISFYEKMQSDKGSIPDRFSAQQFSDYHSELNMSSLELGDSALYFCASSLNGGDYGYTFGSGTRLTVV.

In this sample, this clone turned up a few times. V gene TRBV7-8 combines with J gene TRBJ1-4; a weak D match, TRBD1 (5 bases). The germline gives CDR1 SGHVS, CDR2 FQNEAQ. The V gene lost 2 bases and the J gene lost 5 bases, with 12 bases spanning the gap. The CDR3 runs 15 residues. CDR3 sequence (DNA): TGTGCCAGCAGCTTATTGGGGGGACGAAATGAAAAACTGTTTTTT. This sequence encodes CASSLLGGRNEKLFF.

On this clone: The junction departs from the called germline gene at one end, perhaps through a read error. As DNA, the CDR3 is TGTGCCAGCAGCACCTCTAGCGACTCCTACGCGCAGTACTTC. Protein sequence: CASSTSSDSYAQYF. The gene calls are TRBV9 and TRBJ2-7; D is possibly TRBD2 (6 bases). Germline lookup yields CDR1 SGDLS and CDR2 YYNGEE. This CDR3 is built from 14 residues. The full variable domain, rest sourced from reference TRBV9 and TRBJ2-7, is DSGVTQTPKHLITATGQRVTLRCSPRSGDLSVYWYQQSLDQGLQFLIQYYNGEERAKGNILERFSAQQFPDLHSELNLSSLELGDSALYFCASSTSSDSYAQYFGPGTRLTVT.

A few counts support this clone. This sequence joins TRBV7-9 and TRBJ1-3; 9 bases agree with TRBD1. The CDR3 is 15 amino acids. Losses at the gene ends were 5 bases for V and 3 bases for J; bases not matched to a gene: 5. CDR1 SEHNR and CDR2 FQNEAQ come from the germline V gene (reference sequence). The CDR3 DNA is TGTGCCAGCAGCATGGGACAGGGTGGTGGAAACACCATATATTTT. This encodes CASSMGQGGGNTIYF. Looking up the rest from reference TRBV7-9 and TRBJ1-3 gives the full variable domain: DTGVSQNPRHKITKRGQNVTFRCDPISEHNRLYWYRQTLGQGPEFLTYFQNEAQLEKSRLLSDRFSAERPKGSFSTLEIQRTEQGDSAMYLCASSMGQGGGNTIYFGEGSWLTVV.

The rearrangement uses TRBV5-1 and TRBJ2-2, with 7 bases fitting TRBD2. The CDR3 is made up of 17 amino acids. V was pared by 1 base and J by 1 base, with 7 bases of the junction left unmatched. CDR1 is SGHRS and CDR2 is YFSETQ in the germline V gene. Written as DNA, the CDR3 is TGCGCCAGCAGCTTGAGTAGCGGGTTATTGAACACCGGGGAGCTGTTTTTT. Residues: CASSLSSGLLNTGELFF.

The V and J genes are TRBV29-1 and TRBJ2-1; D perhaps matches TRBD2 (5 bases). V was cut by 1 base and J by 12 bases, with 10 bases left in between. Per germline, CDR1 SQVTM and CDR2 ANQGSEA. The CDR3 length is 11 residues. Here the CDR3 reads CSVEVSVLQFF. DNA for the CDR3: TGCAGCGTTGAAGTTAGCGTTTTGCAGTTCTTC.

This chain uses TRBV29-1 with TRBJ2-7; TRBD2 matches 9 bases. The CDR3 length is 15 residues. CDR1 is SQVTM, CDR2 ANQGSEA, per germline. V was pared by 0 bases and J by 3 bases, with 6 bases of the junction left unmatched. The CDR3 is CSVEDPREGHYEQYF. CDR3 bases: TGCAGCGTTGAAGATCCGCGGGAGGGCCACTACGAGCAGTACTTC.

The chain carries TRBV29-1 and TRBJ2-5; D may be TRBD1 (5 bases). Germline V gives CDR1 SQVTM, CDR2 ANQGSEA. CDR3 length: 13 amino acids. Trimming removed 3 bases from V and 1 base from J, with 9 bases in between. The CDR3 is CSVDSTVQETQYF. For the CDR3, the DNA is TGCAGCGTTGACTCGACAGTCCAAGAGACCCAGTACTTC.

J is TRBJ2-7 and V is TRBV6-1; D call uncertain. Germline CDR1 MNHNS, CDR2 SASEGT. There are 12 residues in the CDR3. The V end was cut by 4 bases, the J end by 3 bases, with 7 bases between. The CDR3 nucleotides are TGTGCCAGCAGTGCTCTGTTCTACGAGCAGTACTTC. Its translation is CASSALFYEQYF.

The rearrangement links TRBV7-9 to TRBJ1-2; possible D gene TRBD1, 5 bases. The V end lost 3 bases, the J end lost 3 bases, and 11 bases lay between the germline ends. CDR3 length: 14 residues. Germline V CDR1 and CDR2: SEHNR, FQNEAQ (reference sequence). The CDR3 coding sequence is TGTGCCAGCAGCTTTTCAGGGCCTTACTATGGCTACACCTTC. Residues: CASSFSGPYYGYTF.

The rearrangement links TRBV6-4 to TRBJ2-3; a possible D gene is TRBD1 (7 bases). V lost 0 bases and J lost 4, with 11 bases in between. There are 15 residues in the CDR3. Germline CDR1 and CDR2: MRHNA and SNTAGT. As DNA, the CDR3 is TGTGCCAGCAGTGACTCGGAGGGGGCGTCAGATACGCAGTATTTT. Translated: CASSDSEGASDTQYF.

This clone came up once. The CDR3 DNA sequence: TGTGCCTCCTCCCACCAGCGGGGGGGCGATACGCAGTATTTT. Protein sequence: CASSHQRGGDTQYF. This chain joins TRBV27 and TRBJ2-3; 10 bases match TRBD2. The CDR3 contains 14 residues. Germline CDR1 is MNHEY and CDR2 is SMNVEV (reference sequence). V shed 11 bases, J shed 6 bases, and the junction held 11 bases outside the gene matches.

This clone was recorded once. CDR3: CASSADINGEQFF. The DNA for the CDR3 is TGTGCCAGCAGCGCAGACATTAACGGTGAGCAGTTCTTC. The chain combines TRBV7-2 with TRBJ2-1; D gene ambiguous. Germline CDR1 and CDR2: SGHTA and FQGNSA. The CDR3 length is 13 residues. V dropped 5 bases and J dropped 9 bases, with 14 bases sitting between them.